Listed below are T cell receptor beta chains from one sample, sequenced in a study of T-cell reconstitution after alpha-beta-depleted transplantation in children. MiXCR, run by TCRdb on the PCR reads, gives a single entry per CDR3 protein. This table has some 350,000 distinct CDR3 sequences, about 17% appearing once. The specimen was PBMCs, mostly from graft donor cells, collected 360 days after TCRalphabeta/CD19-depleted stem cell transplant. The receptors come from a male patient aged 2-9 years who had a stem cell transplant for acute lymphoblastic leukemia, so the T cells may come from the graft donor. Each CDR3 is given with its conserved first and last residue. The D gene is left open where the match is weak.

V: TRBV4-1
D: NA
CDR3: CASSHHSEKVDEQFF

V: TRBV4-3
D: NA
CDR3: CASSLGRLNEQYF

V: TRBV12-3/TRBV12-4
D: TRBD1
CDR3: CASKSRDRDTEAFF

V: TRBV12-3/TRBV12-4
D: NA
CDR3: CASSSPGRLYYEQYF

V: TRBV6-4
D: TRBD1
CDR3: CASRTSDRDVQSNQPQHF

V: TRBV12-3/TRBV12-4
D: NA
CDR3: CASSLWLAGELLKETQYF

V: TRBV9
D: TRBD2
CDR3: CASSVDGGRADTQYF

V: TRBV20-1
D: NA
CDR3: CSAFAASYEQYF

V: TRBV12-3/TRBV12-4
D: TRBD2
CDR3: CASSLGLAGEQFF

V: TRBV4-2
D: TRBD2
CDR3: CASSQGPSGRLVYNEQFF

V: TRBV7-2
D: NA
CDR3: CASSLGKWELFF

V: TRBV29-1
D: TRBD2
CDR3: CSVGTGTSGPDTQYF

V: TRBV10-3
D: TRBD2
CDR3: CAISTGLAGGGEQFF

V: TRBV4-3
D: NA
CDR3: CASSPLLGGDTQYF

V: TRBV2
D: TRBD1
CDR3: CASSEGQGFTEAFF

V: TRBV7-2
D: NA
CDR3: CASRHDWTERTDTQYF

V: TRBV20-1
D: NA
CDR3: CSARDLAARFYNEQFF

V: TRBV28
D: NA
CDR3: CASGGPYEQYF

V: TRBV29-1
D: NA
CDR3: CSVRRGADEETQYF

V: TRBV28
D: TRBD2
CDR3: CASSPAPGLAGGNEQFF

V: TRBV5-6
D: NA
CDR3: CASSLATSWKTQYF

V: TRBV3-1
D: TRBD1
CDR3: CASSQNRGTSTDTQYF

V: TRBV20-1
D: NA
CDR3: CSARSPTGEKLFF

V: TRBV7-2
D: NA
CDR3: CASSFIQSTTYEQYF

V: TRBV4-3
D: NA
CDR3: CASSQDLGTVANYGYTF

V: TRBV5-6
D: TRBD2
CDR3: CASSGVGGDETQYF

V: TRBV20-1
D: NA
CDR3: CSASQGPQGYGYTF

V: TRBV7-9
D: NA
CDR3: CASSIGTLSSGNTIYF

V: TRBV4-3
D: NA
CDR3: CASSQEPWRGGNTIYF

V: TRBV28
D: NA
CDR3: CASSRMGGSGNTIYF

V: TRBV24-1
D: NA
CDR3: CATSENRDNTGELFF

V: TRBV20-1
D: TRBD1
CDR3: CSARDPRGNEQFF

V: TRBV25-1
D: NA
CDR3: CASSATLYNEQFF

V: TRBV4-1
D: TRBD2
CDR3: CASSQETPSGNLYNEQFF

V: TRBV12-3/TRBV12-4
D: NA
CDR3: CASSSYLSASSTDTQYF

V: TRBV4-1
D: NA
CDR3: CASSPIIGNSGANVLTF